The 23 T cell receptor beta chains presented below share a single source sample, sequenced in a study of identical twins. MiXCR, applied by TCRdb to the 5' RACE reads, yields one record per CDR3 protein. The sample includes fewer than 650,000 distinct CDR3 sequences, over 8.5% of them seen just once. The same data also contributed to another study, on yellow fever vaccine responses in identical twins.

Sequenced material: PBMCs. The receptors were gathered from a woman under 30 in good health.

The chain uses TRBV4-1 and TRBJ2-7; 9 bases fit TRBD1. The V gene's germline CDR1 is MGHRA and CDR2 YSYEKL. J lost 3 bases, V lost 3 bases, and 3 bases had no gene match. The CDR3 is 14 amino acids. In nucleotides, the CDR3 is TGCGCCAGCAGCCACAAGACAGGGGGCTACGAGCAGTACTTC. This translates into CASSHKTGGYEQYF.

A note on this clonotype: A much larger clonotype is one base distant, so this may be a read error. The chain links TRBV7-8 to TRBJ2-1, with 12 bases fitting TRBD2. V gave up 5 bases and J gave up 9 bases; unmatched junction bases: 5. Looked up from germline, CDR1 is SGHVS and CDR2 is FQNEAQ. The CDR3 contains 14 residues. The CDR3 reads CASSDPSGGVEQFF. The CDR3 coding sequence is TGTGCCAGCAGCGACCCTAGCGGGGGGGTTGAGCAGTTCTTC.

This rearrangement joins TRBV6-5 to TRBJ2-7; D gene uncertain. Per the germline V gene, CDR1 is MNHEY and CDR2 is SVGAGI. The CDR3 runs 15 residues. Trimming removed 1 base from V and 1 base from J, with 11 bases in between. CDR3 loop: CASSYFSSSSYEQYF. The CDR3 bases are TGTGCCAGCAGTTACTTCTCCTCATCGTCCTACGAGCAGTACTTC.

The chain is built from TRBV20-1 and TRBJ1-1; the match to TRBD1 covers 10 bases. V was clipped by 3 bases and J by 4 bases; unmatched bases: 5. CDR1 is DFQATT and CDR2 is SNEGSKA in the germline V gene (reference sequence). The CDR3 length is 14 residues. In nucleotides, the CDR3 is TGCAGTGCTAGGAACGACAGGGGGCCCACTGAAGCTTTCTTT. Amino acids: CSARNDRGPTEAFF.

This clonotype was picked up many times. The rearrangement links TRBV12-3 or TRBV12-4 to TRBJ1-2, with a weak D call TRBD1 (5 bases). This CDR3 region has 14 residues. V lost 2 bases, J lost 8 bases, and 15 bases lay in between. The CDR3 region is CASSLKTQASGYTF. The CDR3 DNA is TGTGCCAGCAGTTTAAAGACACAGGCCAGCGGCTACACCTTC.

This rearrangement joins TRBV24-1 to TRBJ2-1; 10 bases fit TRBD2. V gave up 4 bases and J gave up 8 bases; unmatched junction bases: 16. Germline V gene lookup returns CDR1 KGHDR and CDR2 SFDVKD. The CDR3 runs 18 residues. The CDR3 spells CATSDQGGASGSLYEQFF. Here the CDR3 DNA reads TGTGCCACCAGTGACCAGGGAGGGGCTAGCGGGAGTCTCTATGAGCAGTTCTTC.

This clonotype has only a few counts. This rearrangement joins TRBV5-4 to TRBJ2-5; tentatively, D is TRBD2 (7 bases). The CDR3 has 19 residues. Trimming pared 0 bases from V and 0 bases from J, leaving 21 bases between. Germline V gives CDR1 SGHNT, CDR2 YYREEE (reference sequence). The CDR3 region is CASSLVGGGPVVHQETQYF. The CDR3 coding sequence is TGTGCCAGCAGCTTGGTAGGCGGGGGCCCGGTGGTTCACCAAGAGACCCAGTACTTC. Based on the CDR3 plus reference TRBV5-4 and TRBJ2-5, the full variable domain is ETGVTQSPTHLIKTRGQQVTLRCSSQSGHNTVSWYQQALGQGPQFIFQYYREEENGRGNFPPRFSGLQFPNYSSELNVNALELDDSALYLCASSLVGGGPVVHQETQYFGPGTRLLVL.

The gene calls are TRBV29-1 and TRBJ2-2; unclear D gene. Trimming removed 6 bases from V and 6 bases from J, with 11 bases in between. The length of the CDR3 is 12 residues. The germline CDR1 and CDR2 sequences are SQVTM and ANQGSEA. The CDR3 reads CSVAGYSGELFF. The CDR3 nucleotides read TGCAGCGTAGCCGGATACTCCGGGGAGCTGTTTTTT.

This clonotype was recorded many times. The chain carries TRBV27 and TRBJ1-5, with D perhaps matching TRBD1 (5 bases). The CDR3 totals 14 residues. CDR1 is MNHEY, CDR2 SMNVEV, per germline (reference sequence). Deletions cut 2 bases from V and 3 bases from J, with 8 bases between. The DNA of the CDR3 is TGTGCCAGCAGTTTAGCGGGGCACAATCAGCCCCAGCATTTT. It translates to CASSLAGHNQPQHF.

Many counts were recorded for this clonotype. The CDR3 DNA reads TGCGCCAGCAGCCAAGATGGTCTGGCGGATACGCAGTATTTT. Translation: CASSQDGLADTQYF. The V gene is TRBV4-1, the J gene TRBJ2-3; D unclear. V lost 0 bases to trimming and J lost 6 bases, with 10 bases between them. The CDR3 loop spans 14 amino acids. Germline V gives CDR1 MGHRA, CDR2 YSYEKL.

This chain links TRBV7-2 with TRBJ2-1; either TRBD1 or TRBD2 may fit D (6 bases each). V was pared by 5 bases and J by 7 bases, with 18 bases between. Germline loops: CDR1 SGHTA, CDR2 FQGNSA. CDR3 length: 15 residues. CDR3 sequence reads: CASSTLVRGANEQFF. CDR3 DNA sequence: TGTGCCAGCAGCACCCTTGTAAGGGGGGCTAATGAGCAGTTCTTC.

Many counts were recorded for this clonotype. The chain couples TRBV11-2 to TRBJ2-5; 11 bases are shared with TRBD2. CDR1 and CDR2 from the germline V gene are SGHAT and FQNNGV. After removal of 4 bases from V and 2 bases from J, the junction contained 6 bases not matched to a gene. CDR3 size: 16 residues. CDR3 protein: CASSSSTSGGQETQYF. The CDR3 DNA is TGTGCCAGCAGCTCCTCCACTAGCGGGGGACAAGAGACCCAGTACTTC.

This clonotype was recorded a few times. The genes are TRBV29-1 and TRBJ2-3; TRBD2 might be the D (5 bases). Trimming pared 6 bases from V and 1 base from J, leaving 11 bases between. CDR3 size: 13 residues. Per germline, CDR1 SQVTM and CDR2 ANQGSEA. The CDR3 DNA sequence: TGCAGCGTCCGGGGTACGGGCACAGATACGCAGTATTTT. It translates to CSVRGTGTDTQYF.

The J gene is TRBJ1-6, the V gene TRBV5-5, with no clear D. This CDR3 has 15 amino acids. Trimming pared 0 bases from V and 4 bases from J, leaving 8 bases between. The germline V gene encodes CDR1 SGHKS and CDR2 YYEKEE (reference sequence). As DNA, the CDR3 is TGTGCCAGCAGCTTGGGCCGGACTTATAATTCACCCCTCCACTTT. Translation gives CASSLGRTYNSPLHF.

The CDR3 DNA is TGTGCCAGCAGCTTAGATCTGGCAGGGGGACAGCCCCAGCATTTT. It codes for CASSLDLAGGQPQHF. The chain links TRBV11-2 to TRBJ1-5; 7 positions match TRBD1. V gave up 0 bases and J gave up 7 bases; unmatched junction bases: 6. Germline lookup yields CDR1 SGHAT and CDR2 FQNNGV. The CDR3 has 15 residues.

The sample holds many counts of this clonotype. The rearrangement joins TRBV29-1 to TRBJ2-1, with 7 positions matching TRBD1. CDR1 is SQVTM, CDR2 ANQGSEA, per germline. The V segment lost 4 bases and the J segment 3 bases; nucleotides outside the gene matches: 6. This CDR3 is built from 14 residues. CDR3 sequence: CSVVVTGSYNEQFF. In DNA form, the CDR3 reads TGCAGCGTTGTTGTGACAGGGAGCTACAATGAGCAGTTCTTC.

This clonotype was seen at least ten times. CDR3 sequence: CSARDPLELRLNQPQHF. The CDR3 nucleotides are TGCAGTGCTAGAGATCCTCTGGAATTACGTCTAAATCAGCCCCAGCATTTT. V usage is TRBV20-1 and J usage is TRBJ1-5; the D is unclear. Between the trimmed V and J ends, which lost 0 bases and 4 bases, there was a span of 19 bases. The CDR3 runs to 17 residues. CDR1 and CDR2 (germline): DFQATT, SNEGSKA (reference sequence).

This clonotype has just one count. The chain employs TRBV19 and TRBJ2-7; 10 bases align to TRBD1. The CDR3 has 16 amino acids. The junction had 7 bases not matched to a gene; V was cut back by 2 bases and J by 3 bases. CDR1 LNHDA and CDR2 SQIVND come from the germline V gene (reference sequence). CDR3 loop: CASSIRGDRGYYEQYF. The CDR3, as DNA: TGTGCCAGTAGTATACGGGGGGACAGGGGCTACTACGAGCAGTACTTC. The entire variable domain, with the rest obtained from reference TRBV19 and TRBJ2-7, is as follows: DGGITQSPKYLFRKEGQNVTLSCEQNLNHDAMYWYRQDPGQGLRLIYYSQIVNDFQKGDIAEGYSVSREKKESFPLTVTSAQKNPTAFYLCASSIRGDRGYYEQYFGPGTRLTVT.

There are many counts of this clonotype. This chain links TRBV7-9 with TRBJ2-1, with a possible D match to TRBD1 (6 bases). Trimming pared 4 bases from V and 4 bases from J, leaving 8 bases between. CDR1 SEHNR and CDR2 FQNEAQ come from the germline V gene (reference sequence). This CDR3 is built from 13 residues. Written as DNA, the CDR3 is TGTGCCAGCAGCTCAGGACAGTACAATGAGCAGTTCTTC. As protein: CASSSGQYNEQFF.

Only a few counts were recorded for this clonotype. The chain uses TRBV20-1 and TRBJ2-5; D gene ambiguous. Germline V gives CDR1 DFQATT, CDR2 SNEGSKA (reference sequence). V lost 3 bases to trimming and J lost 5 bases, with 13 bases between them. The length of the CDR3 is 13 residues. This chain's CDR3 is CSASYVLGETQYF. In DNA form, the CDR3 reads TGCAGTGCTAGTTACGTCTTAGGGGAGACCCAGTACTTC.

This clonotype was counted only a few times. The chain has TRBV20-1 and TRBJ2-3; D call uncertain. The CDR3 is 15 amino acids. V dropped 6 bases and J dropped 1 base, with 17 bases sitting between them. CDR1 is DFQATT and CDR2 is SNEGSKA in the germline V gene (reference sequence). The CDR3: CSADNPPSGTDTQYF. CDR3 sequence (DNA): TGCAGTGCAGACAATCCCCCTTCGGGCACAGATACGCAGTATTTT.

In this sample, this clonotype turned up many times. The chain is built from TRBV20-1 and TRBJ2-7; a weak D match, TRBD1 (6 bases). This CDR3 has 12 residues. Germline V gives CDR1 DFQATT, CDR2 SNEGSKA (reference sequence). V lost 5 bases and J lost 6, with 14 bases in between. CDR3 amino acids: CSASFRGLEQYF. CDR3 in DNA: TGCAGTGCTTCATTCAGGGGTCTCGAGCAGTACTTC.

The genes are TRBV27 and TRBJ2-5; TRBD1 matches at 8 bases. CDR1 and CDR2 from the germline V gene are MNHEY and SMNVEV (reference sequence). Germline trimming cut 3 bases from V and 5 bases from J; bases unmatched to any gene: 5. There are 14 residues in the CDR3. CDR3 in DNA: TGTGCCAGCAGTTTTGGACAGGGCTTCGAGACCCAGTACTTC. Its protein is CASSFGQGFETQYF.